This T cell receptor (beta chain) was documented in a study of T cell responses to AZD1222 COVID-19 vaccine. Overall study results and limits: With dominance at 160-218 and 743-854, vaccine-associated CD4 TCRs spanned spike. Donor demographics were predominantly white British with a female majority; clonal diversity may be underestimated.

On this clone itself: The antigen is unknown.

Trimming took 1 base from V and 6 from J; bases not matched to a gene: 11. The CDR3 contains 17 residues. The germline V gene has CDR1 LGHNT and CDR2 FRNRAP. The data were produced by immunoSEQ multiplex PCR, yet TCRdb's version contains in-frame clones alone and is incomplete. The repertoire consists of about 120,000 clones, with over 80% occurring once and the leading ten covering under 1.2%. The clonotype was recovered from an adult in good health. This sample comprised peripheral blood, obtained on day 0 of AZD1222 vaccination. The V call is TRBV12-5, the J call TRBJ2-5, with TRBD2 matching over 10 bases. The CDR3 DNA follows: TGTGCTAGTGGTTTGGGCCTAGCGGGAGTAAATCCAAAGACCCAGTACTTC. Translating gives CASGLGLAGVNPKTQYF.